This entry is about one TCR beta chain. What it binds is unknown. Nucleic acids came from premalignant or tumor cells enriched by macro-dissection. The sample belongs to a study of immune evolution from preneoplasia to lung adenocarcinoma. Method: immunoSEQ multiplex PCR; TCRdb's copy keeps in-frame clones and lacks some. The sample includes about 26,000 clones, about three quarters of them seen just once. General study results and limits: Clonality was highest in normal lung, lower in later-stage lesions apparently. Highest clonality occurred in KRAS-mutant, not EGFR-mutant or double wild-type, nodules.

CDR3 length equals 14 residues. The specimen sequenced was FFPE invasive lung adenocarcinoma tissue. This TCR was sampled from a person aged 55 to 75 with invasive lung adenocarcinoma. Some clones in this sample may be carry-over from other donors' samples. The gene calls are TRBV21-1 and TRBJ2-5. TRBV21-1 is reported as a pseudogene. The DNA for the CDR3 is TGTGCCAGCAGTTGGCGGGAAGGGGGAGAGACCCAGTACTTC. Its protein product is CASSWREGGETQYF.